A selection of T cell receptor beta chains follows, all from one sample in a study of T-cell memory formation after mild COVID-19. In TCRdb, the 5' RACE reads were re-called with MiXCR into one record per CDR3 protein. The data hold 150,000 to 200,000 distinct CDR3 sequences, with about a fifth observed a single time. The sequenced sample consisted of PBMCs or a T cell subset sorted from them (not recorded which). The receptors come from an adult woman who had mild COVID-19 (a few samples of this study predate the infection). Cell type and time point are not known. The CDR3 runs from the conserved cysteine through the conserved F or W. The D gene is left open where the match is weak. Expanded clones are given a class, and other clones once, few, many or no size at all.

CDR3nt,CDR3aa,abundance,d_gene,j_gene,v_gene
TGTGCCAGCAGTGAAGAGGCAGCTGGAAACACCATATATTTT,CASSEEAAGNTIYF,.,.,TRBJ1-3,TRBV6-1
TGTGCTAGTGGCCCAGACAGGTCCGGAGGGTACGAGCAGTACTTC,CASGPDRSGGYEQYF,.,.,TRBJ2-7,TRBV12-5
TGCGCCAGCAGCCAAGAACGGATGGGCAGGGAGAACACTGAAGCTTTCTTT,CASSQERMGRENTEAFF,.,.,TRBJ1-1,TRBV4-1
TGTGCCAGCAGCCAAGATCTCCCAGGAACGACCTCCTACGAGCAGTACTTC,CASSQDLPGTTSYEQYF,.,.,TRBJ2-7,TRBV3-1
TGTGCCAGCAGTGATGGAGTGAACACTGAAGCTTTCTTT,CASSDGVNTEAFF,few,.,TRBJ1-1,TRBV6-1
TGTGCCAGCAGTTACTTACTAGCGGGGGGTCTGACGGCAGATACGCAGTATTTT,CASSYLLAGGLTADTQYF,few,TRBD2,TRBJ2-3,TRBV6-5
TGTGCCATTTCATTCCAGGGAACCTACAATGAGCAGTTCTTC,CAISFQGTYNEQFF,.,.,TRBJ2-1,TRBV10-3
TGTGCCACCAGTGAAGGCGGAGAGACCCAGTACTTC,CATSEGGETQYF,.,.,TRBJ2-5,TRBV24-1
TGTGCCAGCAGTGGGACAGGGACCTATAATTCACCCCTCCACTTT,CASSGTGTYNSPLHF,.,TRBD1,TRBJ1-6,TRBV7-9
TGTGCCAGCAGCTTATCTGGTTTACCAGGGTTAACCTACGAGCAGTACTTC,CASSLSGLPGLTYEQYF,.,.,TRBJ2-7,TRBV7-6
TGTGCCAGCAGCCTCACAGATACGCAGTATTTT,CASSLTDTQYF,many,.,TRBJ2-3,TRBV5-1
TGTGCCAGCAGTTACTCGGACGGTAACAATGAGCAGTTCTTC,CASSYSDGNNEQFF,.,.,TRBJ2-1,TRBV6-5
TGTGCCAGCAGTGGGACTAGCGGGGGGGCCTACGAGCAGTACTTC,CASSGTSGGAYEQYF,many,TRBD2,TRBJ2-7,TRBV2
TGTGCCAGCAGCGTAGGAGGGGGGGATAAGGCTTTCTTT,CASSVGGGDKAFF,.,.,TRBJ1-1,TRBV9
TGTGCCAGCAGCCCACTGGACACAGATACGCAGTATTTT,CASSPLDTDTQYF,.,.,TRBJ2-3,TRBV7-3
TGTGCCACTCACCCGACGGGAGCCTACGAGCAGTACTTC,CATHPTGAYEQYF,few,.,TRBJ2-7,TRBV19
TGTGCCAGCAGCGGCCCTATAGAGCAGTTCTTC,CASSGPIEQFF,many,.,TRBJ2-1,TRBV5-6
TGTGCCAGCAGCCAAGAAGGACCTGGGGGGCGGACTGAAGCTTTCTTT,CASSQEGPGGRTEAFF,few,.,TRBJ1-1,TRBV14
TGTGCCAGCAGTGCGTCAACCACTGAAGCTTTCTTT,CASSASTTEAFF,few,.,TRBJ1-1,TRBV12-3/TRBV12-4
TGTGCCAGCAGCCGCGGGACTAGCGAAAAAGAGACCCAGTACTTC,CASSRGTSEKETQYF,few,TRBD2,TRBJ2-5,TRBV7-9
TGTGCCAGCAGCCCCTCGGCCCGGGCTGAAGCTTTCTTT,CASSPSARAEAFF,.,.,TRBJ1-1,TRBV7-6
TGTGCCAGCAGCCGGGGTCTTTTAGTGAACAATGAGCAGTTCTTC,CASSRGLLVNNEQFF,.,.,TRBJ2-1,TRBV7-9
TGTGCCAGCAGCTTGAGTGGCGTTTCAGATACGCAGTATTTT,CASSLSGVSDTQYF,.,.,TRBJ2-3,TRBV7-3
TGTGCCAGCAGCTTAGGCCCTGGGGGGGGCTATGGCTACACCTTC,CASSLGPGGGYGYTF,.,.,TRBJ1-2,TRBV11-2
TGTGCCAGCAGTGAAGAGACAGATCCTAATGAAAAACTGTTTTTT,CASSEETDPNEKLFF,once,.,TRBJ1-4,TRBV25-1